This T cell receptor (beta chain) was sequenced for a study of T-cell reconstitution after alpha-beta-depleted transplantation in children. This clonotype was seen a handful of times. Unique molecular identifiers featured in how the TCRbeta library was prepared. TCRdb itself ran the PCR reads through MiXCR, one entry per CDR3 protein. Of around 410,000 distinct CDR3 sequences in the sample, roughly 11% are singletons; the top ten hold roughly 5.5%. The CDR3 has 17 residues. Trimming at V came to 4 bases and at J to 0 bases, leaving 9 bases not matched to a gene. CDR1 and CDR2 (germline): SGHRS, YFSETQ.

The origin of this receptor is a human donor who donated a stem cell graft to a child with acute myeloid leukemia. V usage is TRBV5-1 and J usage is TRBJ2-2, with 7 positions matching TRBD2. This sample comprised PBMCs from the stem cell graft donor, obtained from the stem cell graft. The CDR3 DNA reads as TGCGCCAGCAGCCAGGAATTAGCGGGCCCGAACACCGGGGAGCTGTTTTTT. It codes for CASSQELAGPNTGELFF.